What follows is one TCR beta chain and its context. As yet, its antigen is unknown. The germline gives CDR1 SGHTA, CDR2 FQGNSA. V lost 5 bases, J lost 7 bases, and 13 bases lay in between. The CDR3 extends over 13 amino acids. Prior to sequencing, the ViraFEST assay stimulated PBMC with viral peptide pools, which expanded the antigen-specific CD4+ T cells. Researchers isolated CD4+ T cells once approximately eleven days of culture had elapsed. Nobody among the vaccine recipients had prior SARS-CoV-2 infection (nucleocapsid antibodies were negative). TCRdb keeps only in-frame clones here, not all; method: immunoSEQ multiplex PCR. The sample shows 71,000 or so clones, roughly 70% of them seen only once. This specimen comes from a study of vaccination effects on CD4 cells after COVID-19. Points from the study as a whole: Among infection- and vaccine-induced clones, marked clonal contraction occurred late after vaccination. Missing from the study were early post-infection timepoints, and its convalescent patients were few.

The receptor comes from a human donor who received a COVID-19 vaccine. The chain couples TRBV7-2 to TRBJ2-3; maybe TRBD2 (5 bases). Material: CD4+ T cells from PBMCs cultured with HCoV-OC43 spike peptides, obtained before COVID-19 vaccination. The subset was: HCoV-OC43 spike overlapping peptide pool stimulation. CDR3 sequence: CASSPARTHTQYF. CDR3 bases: TGTGCCAGCAGCCCTGCCCGGACTCATACGCAGTATTTT.